A selection of T cell receptor beta chains follows, all from one sample in a study of blood T cell repertoires in COVID-19. Produced via immunoSEQ multiplex PCR; TCRdb's table is partial and in-frame only. The sample consists of some 65,000 clones, 80% to 90% of them appearing once. The sample consisted of peripheral blood. These receptors all come from a woman over 75 with active COVID-19. Each CDR3 is given with its conserved first and last residue. D genes are given only for firm matches. The size field is filled for only some rows; it gives once, few, many or a size class.

clone size	V gene	D gene	J gene	CDR3 length	CDR3 protein	CDR3 DNA
NA	TRBV4-1	NA	TRBJ2-3	13	CASSQQGTDTQYF	TGCGCCAGCAGCCAACAGGGCACAGATACGCAGTATTTT
NA	TRBV9	NA	TRBJ2-3	19	CASSAREGARSFSTDTQYF	TGTGCCAGCAGCGCCAGAGAAGGGGCGCGATCCTTTAGCACAGATACGCAGTATTTT
NA	TRBV7-9	TRBD1	TRBJ2-1	17	CASSLVSDRVGYNEQFF	TGTGCCAGCAGCTTAGTCTCGGACAGGGTGGGCTACAATGAGCAGTTCTTC
NA	TRBV5-5	NA	TRBJ1-4	16	CASSSGTYVINEKLFF	TGTGCCAGCAGCTCCGGGACATATGTGATAAATGAAAAACTGTTTTTT
NA	TRBV28	NA	TRBJ1-5	13	CASTGIWNQPQHF	TGTGCCAGCACGGGGATCTGGAATCAGCCCCAGCATTTT
NA	TRBV6-5	NA	TRBJ1-3	15	CASSYSGRDGNTIYF	TGTGCCAGCAGTTACTCCGGCAGGGATGGAAACACCATATATTTT
NA	TRBV6-1	NA	TRBJ2-1	15	CASSEISLYDNEQFF	TGTGCCAGCAGTGAAATCTCACTCTACGACAATGAGCAGTTCTTC
NA	TRBV3-1/TRBV3-2	TRBD1	TRBJ2-7	16	CASSPPEGQGAGEQYF	TGTGCCAGCAGCCCTCCCGAAGGGCAGGGGGCTGGGGAGCAGTACTTC
once	TRBV6-5	TRBD1	TRBJ1-3	13	CASRAQGADTIYF	TGTGCCAGCAGGGCACAGGGGGCAGACACCATATATTTT
NA	TRBV3-1/TRBV3-2	NA	TRBJ2-2	16	CASSPKSGRSTGELFF	TGTGCCAGCAGCCCGAAGTCGGGTCGCAGCACCGGGGAGCTGTTTTTT
NA	TRBV5-8	NA	TRBJ1-5	14	CASSLDNSNQPQHF	TGTGCCAGCAGCTTGGACAATAGCAATCAGCCCCAGCATTTT
once	TRBV7-3	NA	TRBJ2-7	14	CASSPGGGSYEQYF	TGTGCCAGCAGCCCGGGGGGCGGCTCCTACGAGCAGTACTTC
once	TRBV10-3	NA	TRBJ1-6	15	CAISESTGFSSPLHF	TGTGCCATCAGTGAGTCGACAGGATTTTCTTCACCCCTCCACTTT
NA	TRBV4-2	NA	TRBJ1-4	13	CASSQAPTEKLFF	TGTGCCAGCAGCCAAGCACCTACTGAAAAACTGTTTTTT
NA	TRBV7-9	NA	TRBJ2-3	11	CASSFRDTQYF	TGTGCCAGCAGCTTTCGAGATACGCAGTATTTT
NA	TRBV7-2	TRBD2	TRBJ2-7	16	CASSLEASGGFREQYF	TGTGCCAGCAGCTTAGAGGCTAGCGGGGGGTTTCGCGAGCAGTACTTC
NA	TRBV7-6	TRBD1	TRBJ2-3	16	CASSLEWGQGLYTQYF	TGTGCCAGCAGCTTAGAATGGGGACAGGGGCTTTACACGCAGTATTTT
NA	TRBV7-8	NA	TRBJ1-5	15	CASSLRGGGNQPQHF	TGTGCCAGCAGCTTACGGGGGGGTGGCAATCAGCCCCAGCATTTT
NA	TRBV4-3	TRBD2	TRBJ2-3	18	CASSLRLAGGDVTDTQYF	TGCGCCAGCAGCCTAAGACTAGCGGGGGGCGATGTCACAGATACGCAGTATTTT
NA	TRBV9	NA	TRBJ2-2	15	CASSAPERGTGELFF	TGTGCCAGCAGCGCCCCGGAGCGCGGCACCGGGGAGCTGTTTTTT
NA	TRBV6-5	NA	TRBJ1-2	12	CASSYGGYGYTF	TGTGCCAGCAGTTACGGGGGGTATGGCTACACCTTC
NA	TRBV28	NA	TRBJ1-3	14	CASSPIGSGNTIYF	TGTGCCAGCAGTCCGATCGGCTCTGGAAACACCATATATTTT
NA	TRBV28	TRBD1	TRBJ1-4	13	CASTRDSNEKLFF	TGTGCCAGCACCCGGGACAGTAATGAAAAACTGTTTTTT
few	TRBV6-2/TRBV6-3	NA	TRBJ2-7	16	CASSYGPTGDGDEQYF	TGTGCCAGCAGTTACGGGCCGACAGGAGACGGCGACGAGCAGTACTTC